This TCR beta chain derives from a study of blood T cell repertoires in COVID-19 (TCRdb year 2020). With respect to the entire study: The collaborator samples originated in the United States, Italy and Spain and spanned the acute and convalescent phases of COVID-19. The material from the prospective study consisted of cDNA or gDNA derived from T cells, B-cell-depleted T cells, or PBMCs. The dataset comprised deeply sampled blood TCRbeta repertoires from subjects exposed to, actively infected with, or recovered from COVID-19. The repertoires were released in a freely available public database intended as a resource for research on the immune response to SARS-CoV-2. The samples were drawn from the first 160 participants of the ongoing ImmuneRACE study and from 950 to 1,500 subjects provided by 6 global collaborators. Sample metadata almost always included a de-identified subject ID, COVID-19 status, age in years and sex. Where available, HLA class I and class II types were taken from metadata supplied by the sample provider and were not determined by assay-based typing.

Whole blood was collected in K2EDTA tubes by collaborating institutions according to the institutions' own protocols. For TCRbeta analysis, collaborators shipped samples as frozen whole blood, isolated PBMCs, or DNA extracted from either of those sample types. The paper as a whole reports these results and caveats: Clinical and demographic metadata were provided uncurated, with the amount varying by source and participant.

Of note for this clone: Its antigen is currently not known. Per-base quality was not reported, and no clone a single base away is much larger than it.

TCRbeta CDR3 regions were amplified from genomic DNA using the immunoSEQ Assay, a bias-controlled multiplex PCR. In the original analysis: Within the assay, amplification of reference gene primers was used to estimate how many nucleated cells each sample contained. To quantify the absolute abundance of each unique TCRbeta CDR3 rearrangement, sequence reads were collapsed and filtered. For each sample, productive Simpson clonality was calculated by taking the square root of Simpson's diversity index across productive rearrangements. In its TCRdb copy, this immuneACCESS table keeps in-frame sequences only and misses some clones. Where compared with another copy, unresolved V genes explain less than half of these, and the others have no known cause. That table furnishes V, J and clone size, whereas the DNA furnished D and trimming. The sample table shows roughly 280,000 clones, and 75% to 90% are seen once. The top ten clonotypes cover 11% of the sample.

The CDR3 covers 14 residues, taking in both the cysteine and the phenylalanine. The sequence is cut down to CDR3 DNA, 42 bases in frame from base 1. V is pared back by 1 base and J by 10 bases, with 11 bases lying between the germline termini. The germline V gene (reference sequence) yields LGHDT for CDR1 and YNNKEL for CDR2. The rearrangement combines TRBV3-1 (or the pseudogene TRBV3-2) with TRBJ1-6; 6 matching bases give a weak D call of TRBD1. The clonotype comes from a woman between 65 and 79 years old with acute or convalescent COVID-19. The sequenced sample was peripheral blood. The CDR3 protein sequence reads: CASSQGGGQSPLHF. The DNA sequence reads TGTGCCAGCAGCCAAGGGGGGGGGCAATCACCCCTCCACTTT.